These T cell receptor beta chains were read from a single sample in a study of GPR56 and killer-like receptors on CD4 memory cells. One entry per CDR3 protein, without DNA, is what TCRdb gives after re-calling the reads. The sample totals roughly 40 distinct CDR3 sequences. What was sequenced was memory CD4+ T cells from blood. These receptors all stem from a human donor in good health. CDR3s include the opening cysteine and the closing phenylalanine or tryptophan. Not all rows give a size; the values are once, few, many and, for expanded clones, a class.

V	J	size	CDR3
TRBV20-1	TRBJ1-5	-	CSAFTGGRGNQPQHF
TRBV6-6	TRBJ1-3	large	CASSYSEFFSGNTIYF
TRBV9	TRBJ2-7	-	CASSVGASGSHYEQYF
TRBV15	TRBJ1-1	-	CATSRDPSEAFF
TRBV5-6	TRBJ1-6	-	CASSFWREPNNSPLHF
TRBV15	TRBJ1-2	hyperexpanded	CATSRDYALSGYTF
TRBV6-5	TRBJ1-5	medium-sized	CASSPKGGPNQPQHF
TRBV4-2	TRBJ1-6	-	CASSQVGDTNSPLHF
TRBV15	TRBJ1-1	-	CATSRDRPEAFF
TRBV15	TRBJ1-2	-	CASRDYALSGYTF
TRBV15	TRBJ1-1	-	CATSSEAFHTEAFF
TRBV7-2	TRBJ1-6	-	CASSLAAGREPNNSPLHF
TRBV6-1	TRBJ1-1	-	CASRDRPSEAFF
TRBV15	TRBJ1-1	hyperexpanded	CATSRDRPSEAFF
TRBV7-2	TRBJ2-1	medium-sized	CASSLGGGAFNEQFF